The rows below give T cell receptor beta chains drawn from one sample of a study of vaccination and CD4 T cells after COVID-19. TCRdb fed the PCR reads into MiXCR, producing one record per CDR3 protein. The data hold 15,000 to 20,000 distinct CDR3 sequences, with 60% to 75% observed a single time. These receptors' targets are unknown. Material: CD4+ T cells from blood, cultured in vitro. The receptors here all came from a human donor who had recovered from COVID-19. The CDR3 runs from the conserved cysteine through the conserved F or W. D genes are given only for firm matches. A row's size may be missing; if present it is once, few, many or a size class.

J gene	V gene	clone size	D gene	CDR3 DNA	CDR3 protein
TRBJ1-5	TRBV12-3/TRBV12-4	-	-	TGTGCCAGCAGTTTCTCCGGGAGTCTCAATCAGCCCCAGCATTTT	CASSFSGSLNQPQHF
TRBJ2-5	TRBV10-1	once	TRBD1	TGCGCCAGCAGTGAGTCGGGGCAGGGGGCCGAGACCCAGTACTTC	CASSESGQGAETQYF
TRBJ2-2	TRBV19	-	TRBD2	TGTGCCAGTAGTAGATGGGTAGCGGGAGAGGCCGGGGAGCTGTTTTTT	CASSRWVAGEAGELFF
TRBJ2-7	TRBV14	-	-	TGTGCCAGCAGCCAAGGCTTCACAGGGTGGCGAGTGGAGCAGTACTTC	CASSQGFTGWRVEQYF
TRBJ2-1	TRBV6-2/TRBV6-3	-	-	TGTGCCAGCAGTTATGGTAGGGACTACAATGAGCAGTTCTTC	CASSYGRDYNEQFF
TRBJ1-1	TRBV30	-	-	TGTGCCTGGAGTGCGGGAGGAAACAATGAAGCTTTCTTT	CAWSAGGNNEAFF
TRBJ2-7	TRBV7-3	-	TRBD1	TGTGCCAGCAGCTTGGGACAGGGGGCCTACGAGCAGTACTTC	CASSLGQGAYEQYF
TRBJ1-1	TRBV6-2/TRBV6-3	-	-	TGTGCCAGCAAAGAGGACACTGAAGCTTTCTTT	CASKEDTEAFF
TRBJ1-5	TRBV25-1	-	TRBD1	TGTGCCAGCAGTGGTACAGGGGGCAATCAGCCCCAGCATTTT	CASSGTGGNQPQHF
TRBJ2-1	TRBV7-9	-	-	TGTGCCAGCAGCTTGGGCAACTCCTACAATGAGCAGTTCTTC	CASSLGNSYNEQFF
TRBJ2-2	TRBV7-7	few	-	TGTGCCAGCAGCTTCGGACAGAACACCGGGGAGCTGTTTTTT	CASSFGQNTGELFF
TRBJ1-5	TRBV19	-	-	TGTGCCAGTAGTATGGGCAGCGGTCAGCCCCAGCATTTT	CASSMGSGQPQHF
TRBJ2-1	TRBV5-4	-	-	TGTGCCAGCAGCCCTGGGGAAACCGGGTACAATGAGCAGTTCTTC	CASSPGETGYNEQFF
TRBJ1-1	TRBV30	-	TRBD1	TGTGCCTGGAGTCCGACAGGGAAAGCTTTCTTT	CAWSPTGKAFF
TRBJ1-1	TRBV6-2/TRBV6-3	-	-	TGTGCCAGCACCCCCCCGAAGCGTAGCACTGAAGCTTTCTTT	CASTPPKRSTEAFF
TRBJ1-4	TRBV27	-	-	TGTGCCAGCAGTTTCGGGGCAACTAATGAAAAACTGTTTTTT	CASSFGATNEKLFF
TRBJ1-5	TRBV11-2	-	TRBD1	TGTGCCAGCAGCTTAGCGGGTAGGGACAGGGAAGTACTAGGCCAGCCCCAGCATTTT	CASSLAGRDREVLGQPQHF
TRBJ2-7	TRBV4-3	-	-	TGCGCCAGCAGCCAAGGGGTAGGGGATGCCTACGAGCAGTACTTC	CASSQGVGDAYEQYF
TRBJ2-2	TRBV6-1	-	TRBD2	TGTGCCAGCAGTGAGCGGGAGGGCACCGGGGAGCTGTTTTTT	CASSEREGTGELFF
TRBJ1-2	TRBV6-1	-	TRBD1	TGTGCCAGCAGTACAGCTTCCGGGACAGGCTCCTATGGCTACACCTTC	CASSTASGTGSYGYTF
TRBJ1-3	TRBV19	-	-	TGTGCCAGTAGTATAGTAACGACCTCTGGAAACACCATATATTTT	CASSIVTTSGNTIYF
TRBJ2-7	TRBV7-2	-	TRBD2	TGTGCCAGCAGCTTATGGCGGGAGCAACGTTACGAGCAGTACTTC	CASSLWREQRYEQYF
TRBJ1-1	TRBV18	few	-	TGTGCCAGCTCCCAGGGTCCTGACGCTGAAGCTTTCTTT	CASSQGPDAEAFF
TRBJ1-1	TRBV30	-	-	TGTGCCTGCCACCCCGGGAGCGGGATAACTGAAGCTTTCTTT	CACHPGSGITEAFF
TRBJ2-2	TRBV11-2	-	-	TGTGCCAGCAACCCATCAAGGGCGAGCACCGGGGAGCTGTTTTTT	CASNPSRASTGELFF
TRBJ2-7	TRBV18	-	TRBD1	TGTGCCAGCTCATCCGGGACAGGCCGCTACGAGCAGTACTTC	CASSSGTGRYEQYF
TRBJ2-1	TRBV20-1	-	TRBD2	TGCAGTGCTAGAGATCCGGGCGGGAGCTCCTACAATGAGCAGTTCTTC	CSARDPGGSSYNEQFF
TRBJ1-6	TRBV6-1	-	-	TGTGCCAGCACGGGAGAGGCTTCACCCCTCCACTTT	CASTGEASPLHF
TRBJ2-7	TRBV11-2	-	-	TGTGCCAGCAGCTTAGTGACAGTTACCTACGAGCAGTACTTC	CASSLVTVTYEQYF
TRBJ2-3	TRBV6-1	-	-	TGTGCCAGCAGAGGGACCCTGGATACGCAGTATTTT	CASRGTLDTQYF
TRBJ2-7	TRBV6-2/TRBV6-3	-	TRBD1	TGTGCCAGCCAATTTTTTCTCGGACAGGGGGGCGAGCAGTACTTC	CASQFFLGQGGEQYF
TRBJ1-1	TRBV12-3/TRBV12-4	-	-	TGTGCCAGCAGTTTCAACCATAACACTGAAGCTTTCTTT	CASSFNHNTEAFF
TRBJ2-1	TRBV7-3	-	TRBD2	TGTGCCAGCAGCTTAAGGCCGCTAGCGGGAGGGAATGAGCAGTTCTTC	CASSLRPLAGGNEQFF
TRBJ2-1	TRBV27	-	TRBD2	TGTGCCAGCAGGGGGACTAGCGGGACCAATGAGCAGTTCTTC	CASRGTSGTNEQFF
TRBJ2-5	TRBV10-3	-	-	TGTGCCATCAGCCGCCCTGGGGGCCAAGAGACCCAGTACTTC	CAISRPGGQETQYF
TRBJ2-5	TRBV11-2	few	TRBD1	TGTGCCAGCAATGCTCAGGGGGCCAGGGAGACCCAGTACTTC	CASNAQGARETQYF
TRBJ2-2	TRBV2	few	TRBD2	TGTGCCACCGAGTCGACTAGCGGGAGAGGCGGCGGGGAGCTGTTTTTT	CATESTSGRGGGELFF
TRBJ1-1	TRBV10-3	-	TRBD1	TGTGCCATCGGTAAGACAGGGGGCCTCTACCCAAACACTGAAGCTTTCTTT	CAIGKTGGLYPNTEAFF
TRBJ2-6	TRBV7-6	-	-	TGTGCCAGCAGCCTGGACATCTCTGGGGCCAACGTCCTGACTTTC	CASSLDISGANVLTF
TRBJ1-1	TRBV7-2	-	TRBD1	TGTGCCAGCAGCCCTTCGGACAGGGGGAACACTGAAGCTTTCTTT	CASSPSDRGNTEAFF
TRBJ1-5	TRBV4-2	few	TRBD1	TGTGCCAGCAGCCGAGGGACAGGACCTAATCAGCCCCAGCATTTT	CASSRGTGPNQPQHF
TRBJ1-5	TRBV2	-	-	TGTGCCAGCAGGGGGCTCGGCAATCAGCCCCAGCATTTT	CASRGLGNQPQHF
TRBJ2-3	TRBV27	-	-	TGTGCCAGCAGTTTCTTCAAGGGCGGGAGCACAGATACGCAGTATTTT	CASSFFKGGSTDTQYF
TRBJ2-1	TRBV7-9	-	-	TGTGCCAGCAGCGCCCGATTCGGGACGGCCGACTCCTACAATGAGCAGTTCTTC	CASSARFGTADSYNEQFF